This T cell receptor beta chain was found in a study of technical replicates of blood from several donors. Assay used: immunoSEQ multiplex PCR; TCRdb lists only in-frame clones, some missing. Here the sample spans under 90,000 clones, about 98% being singletons. The J segment lost 2 bases and the V segment lost 7 bases, leaving 7 bases of the junction unmatched. CDR3 length equals 14 residues. From germline, CDR1 is SGHRS and CDR2 YFSETQ. The V and J genes are TRBV5-1 and TRBJ2-3; TRBD1 agrees at 7 bases. The specimen sequenced was T cells isolated from PBMCs. This receptor was taken from a human donor in good health. DNA for the CDR3: TGCGCCAGCGAAGGGGACAGCTACACAGATACGCAGTATTTT. This translates into CASEGDSYTDTQYF.